This T cell receptor beta chain came from a study of cytomegalovirus exposure and HLA in healthy donors (dated 2017 in TCRdb). General notes on the study: An earlier analysis of 587 of the donors reported 276 Gb of sequence data and around 120 million unique TCR beta sequences obtained from about 179 million T cells. To predict cytomegalovirus infection status, the study combined high-throughput TCR immunosequencing, statistical association of individual TCRs with disease status, and machine learning. Typing coverage varied by locus: roughly 620-640 donors for A, B, C, DRB1 and DQB1; roughly 500 for DQA1; about 600 for DPA1; about 450 for DPB1. Using immunosequencing, the study profiled T cell repertoires from 500 to 800 subjects and related those repertoires to cytomegalovirus serostatus. Donor age, sex, ethnicity and CMV serostatus were collected together with the repertoire data. HLA typing covered class I and class II loci at four-digit resolution. The genetic ancestry cluster associated with self-reported Caucasian donors included 80% to 90% of the roughly 400 genotyped donors. Roughly 5 DR-DQ haplotypes were handled as single units for association and clustering, since linkage in the cohort was strong. All discovery cohort repertoires had been generated on a single sequencing platform. The study aimed to test whether cataloging public T cell receptors could reveal signatures of past pathogen exposure. A separate validation cohort of more than 100 different subjects was used in addition to the approximately 700-subject first cohort. An early release covering some 640 HLA-typed donors comprised 250 to 350 gigabases of sequencing data and around 86 million unique TCR sequences. To decide whether each TCR beta V gene segment behaved as functional or pseudogenic, an earlier analysis of nearly 600 of the donors relied on high-throughput TCR beta sequencing. A later genetic analysis took genome-wide SNP genotypes for about three fifths of the roughly 700 donors and used that subset as a discovery cohort. Among around 400 genotyped donors of the cohort, an average of roughly 230,000 unique TCR beta nucleotide sequences was sequenced per donor, of which about 18% were non-productive. A later analysis re-analyzed previously published TCR beta repertoires from roughly 690 donors and added high-resolution HLA genotyping to study TCR occurrence patterns. Rather than drawing on any new phenotypic data, the later analysis identified candidate immune exposures from TCR beta sequences and the way those sequences occurred across donors. Results the study describes overall, beyond this receptor: In a later analysis, HLA-associated TCR beta chains were found to be more clonally expanded and to have lower generation probabilities than equally common non-associated chains. A later genetic analysis associated a missense DCLRE1C variant with V-gene and J-gene trimming of TCR beta chains, and an independent cohort replicated the association. In a later genetic analysis, fewer N-insertions in productive TCRs were reported among donors in an Asian-associated ancestry cluster than the roughly 700-donor mean. Across donors, most TCR sequences were observed very rarely, whereas some public TCRs were present in many individuals. In a later analysis, several top co-occurrence clusters were reported to appear linked to parvovirus B19, influenza, CMV and Epstein-Barr virus. Broadly in line with IMGT annotations, most TCR beta V segments showed up in productive rearrangements about 87% or about 30% of the time in an earlier analysis of 587 of the donors. According to the authors, the approach could potentially be generalized to other disease states and immunological phenotypes. Sequencing depth was assumed to be roughly uniform across donors in the presence/absence analyses, though that assumption may not hold. The study gave a list of 150 to 200 TCR beta chains associated with cytomegalovirus. This cohort had only TCR beta chains sequenced, and the lack of alpha or paired-chain data limited which features could be detected. HLA typing was unavailable for some donors at each locus, so association tests used only the typed subset. A later analysis found that TCR association rates varied across HLA loci, with DRB1 alleles showing the most associated TCRs and HLA-C alleles the fewest. A further reported finding was that TCR beta sequences accurately predicted the HLA-A and HLA-B alleles for most subjects in the first cohort. The sequencing pipeline was judged likely to have produced a cluster of highly shared sequence variants as a technical artifact. Specific HLA alleles were associated with about 17,000 TCR beta sequences at a false discovery rate of 0.05 in a later analysis. Correlated functional status among segregating V segments might reflect linkage disequilibrium, but an unknown experimental factor could not be ruled out. According to a later analysis, most CMV-associated TCR beta chains appeared to be HLA-restricted, and the HLA associations seemed to be driven largely by CMV exposure. In both the original and validation cohorts, the classifier was reported to diagnose cytomegalovirus status with high specificity and sensitivity. Immune exposure information for the cohort was limited to CMV serostatus. The 87-base-pair reads could not distinguish some IMGT-functional V segments, including TRBV6-2 and TRBV6-3, so those segments were excluded. Three of the identified cytomegalovirus-associated TCR beta chains were confirmed in vitro to be specific for cytomegalovirus antigens. Strong co-occurrence of HLA alleles, especially DR and DQ, made assigning TCR associations to individual alleles difficult. Because counts were too low, around 17 rarely observed V segments, including chromosome 9 orphons, were left out of the earlier analysis of a few hundred of the donors.

Regarding this clone: It has no known antigen specificity. Per-nucleotide qualities are absent, and no much larger clonotype sits a single base away.

The library was produced with the immunoSEQ multiplex PCR assay. For the multiplex PCR, a mixture combining 60 forward primers for TCR Vbeta segments and 13 reverse primers for TCR Jbeta segments was used. The CDR3 region of rearranged TCR beta genes was amplified from genomic DNA by a multiplex PCR assay. The amplified TCR beta libraries were sequenced on the Illumina HiSeq System as 87-base-pair reads. As for the authors' bioinformatics: A later analysis counted approximately 74 million unique TCR beta chains across the 550 to 700 repertoires, and 10 million to 12 million of these chains were shared by at least two donors. A nearest-neighbor algorithm error-corrected the raw reads and collapsed the reads into unique sequences, merging closely related sequences to remove PCR and sequencing errors. To assign V, D and J gene segments, CDR3 sequences were aligned to IMGT reference sequences. For a sequence to be retained, a match of at least six nucleotides was required to both a V gene segment and a J gene segment. Rearrangements were classified as productive when the CDR3 lacked stop codons and remained in frame with V and J, and all other rearrangements were classified as non-productive. CDR3 was defined according to IMGT convention as the region running from the second conserved V-encoded cysteine to the conserved J-encoded phenylalanine. Sequences without an unambiguous match to a single V gene segment were excluded from the earlier analysis of 500 to 700 of the donors. An earlier analysis of 587 of the donors called V segments functional above 56.7% productive rearrangements and segregating when the between-donor standard deviation exceeded 5%. A statistical classification framework was built to diagnose cytomegalovirus status from the catalog of TCR beta chain sequences. In a later analysis, TCR nucleotide sequences were compared against IMGT/GENE-DB human TR gene sequences so that V and J genes could be assigned. In a later analysis, CDR3 sequences and most-parsimonious VDJ recombination scenarios were assigned using the TCRdist pipeline. In a later analysis, each TCR beta chain was defined by its CDR3 amino acid sequence together with its V-gene family, and reads without a unique V-gene family were excluded. A later analysis removed 500 to 600 highly shared, low-generation-probability nucleotide sequences to deal with suspected cross-contamination and a sequencing artifact. In a later analysis, a clonal expansion index was calculated for each public chain from normalized within-repertoire ranks of inferred template counts. In a later analysis, generation probabilities were computed using a VDJ recombination model fitted to out-of-frame rearrangements, and the results were checked against IGoR. A later analysis scored TCR-TCR, TCR-HLA and TCR-CMV co-occurrence with hypergeometric tests, applying a repertoire-size bias correction to TCR pairs. To estimate false discovery rates, a later analysis permuted the HLA or CMV assignments 20 times. A later analysis grouped co-occurring TCRs with DBSCAN, adding TCRdist sequence similarity when clustering within HLA-allele-positive subsets. Repertoires with fewer than 30,000 or more than 120,000 public chains, plus five repertoires with anomalous nucleotide sharing, were excluded from co-occurrence clustering. Here the immuneACCESS table is served through TCRdb, limited to in-frame sequences with V and J called. Missing clones are a known gap in these copies; in checked studies unresolved V genes cover under half, and the rest lacks a known reason. Clone size and the V and J calls come from that table; the DNA yielded D and trimming. The sample table records some 100,000 clones; 55% to 75% of these occur just once. Of the sample, 5.4% is held by the ten largest clones.

Spanning cysteine to phenylalanine, the CDR3 consists of 15 amino acids. The only DNA kept is the CDR3, 45 bases in frame from the first base. For CDR1 and CDR2, the germline V gene lists SGHRS and YFSETQ. V and J are trimmed by 0 bases and 7 bases, and the gene matches miss 9 bases of the junction. The cohort consisted of 650 to 700 healthy bone marrow donors. At the time of sampling, every cohort member was nominally healthy, though immune exposures that went unrecorded were likely present. The donor was CMV seropositive and belonged to the group of more than 250 seropositive cohort members. A peripheral blood sample was collected from each donor, and TCR beta sequencing was performed on peripheral blood mononuclear cells. The Qiagen DNeasy Blood Extraction Kit was used to extract genomic DNA from the blood cell samples.

The sequence came from a woman in her 70s in good health and CMV-seropositive. The rearranged segments are TRBV5-1 and TRBJ2-7; TRBD1 fits 8 bases in the junction. Sequencing input: PBMCs. The CDR3 reads as follows: CASSLAGTGPGEQYF. The nucleotide sequence reads TGCGCCAGCAGCTTGGCGGGGACAGGACCGGGGGAGCAGTACTTC.